What follows are 8 T cell receptor beta chains derived from one specimen sequenced in a study of blood T cells in healthy people across ages. The authors ran a second PCR of about 7 to 12 cycles using a sample-barcoded 5' primer and a J-beta primer mix. From the 5' RACE reads, TCRdb called clonotypes with MiXCR, one entry per CDR3 protein. This sample carries more than 650,000 distinct CDR3 sequences, about 20% of them seen once, and the ten largest clones take 20% to 25%. Sequencing was done on a sample of blood. The receptors were sampled from a man in his 70s in good health.

In its sample, this clonotype was seen a few times. J is TRBJ1-1 and V is TRBV12-3 or TRBV12-4; no clear D gene. V lost 5 bases and J 1 base, leaving 5 bases between the germline ends. CDR3 length: 12 amino acids. CDR3 coding DNA: TGTGCCAGCAGTCAGAAGAACACTGAAGCTTTCTTT. As protein: CASSQKNTEAFF.

The rearrangement uses TRBV12-3 or TRBV12-4 and TRBJ1-2; TRBD1 agrees at 8 bases. The CDR3 is made up of 14 amino acids. With V trimmed by 6 bases and J by 8 bases, 11 bases remained unmatched. CDR3 sequence: CASRPRRTGKGYTF. CDR3 bases: TGTGCCAGCAGGCCACGCCGGACAGGGAAAGGCTACACCTTC.

Only a few counts were recorded for this clonotype. The genes are TRBV12-3 or TRBV12-4 and TRBJ2-4; TRBD1 might be the D (6 bases). The CDR3 has 14 residues. With 6 bases removed from V and 0 bases from J, the gap between germline ends came to 9 bases. The CDR3 loop reads CASREQGAKNIQYF. CDR3 in DNA: TGTGCCAGCAGAGAACAGGGAGCCAAAAACATTCAGTACTTC.

This clonotype came up a few times. The chain carries TRBV4-2 and TRBJ2-7; D remains ambiguous. Trimming took 1 base from V and 3 from J, leaving 13 bases between them. CDR1 is LGHNA, CDR2 YNFKEQ, per germline. This CDR3 comprises 15 residues. This chain's CDR3 is CASSQVEEPDYEQYF. The CDR3 coding sequence is TGTGCCAGCAGCCAAGTCGAGGAACCTGACTACGAGCAGTACTTC.

A note on this clonotype: One base away lies a much larger clone, so this may be a sequencing read error. The chain combines TRBV7-8 with TRBJ1-1, with D hard to call. The V and J ends lost 0 bases and 2 bases respectively, with 7 bases between them. This CDR3 has 14 residues. The V gene's germline CDR1 is SGHVS and CDR2 FQNEAQ. This CDR3 is CASSLAPANTEAFF. The CDR3 DNA reads TGTGCCAGCAGCTTAGCGCCAGCCAACACTGAAGCTTTCTTT.

A few counts support this clonotype. The chain carries TRBV4-3 and TRBJ2-3, with 8 bases fitting TRBD1. CDR3 length: 14 residues. The germline V gene encodes CDR1 LGHNA and CDR2 YSLEER. Trimming took 1 base from V and 4 from J; bases not matched to a gene: 1. The CDR3 loop is CASSQVQGADTQYF. The CDR3 nucleotides read TGCGCCAGCAGCCAAGTACAGGGGGCAGATACGCAGTATTTT.

The V gene is TRBV20-1, the J gene TRBJ1-4; 11 nucleotides align to TRBD1. V lost 1 base to trimming and J lost 12 bases; unmatched junction nucleotides: 7. From germline, CDR1 is DFQATT and CDR2 SNEGSKA (reference sequence). This CDR3 is built from 14 residues. DNA of the CDR3: TGCAGTGCTAGAGCGCCCGGGACAGGGGGAGAACTGTTTTTT. Its protein product is CSARAPGTGGELFF.

The chain is built from TRBV10-3 and TRBJ2-4; TRBD1 agrees at 8 bases. Germline values: CDR1 ENHRY, CDR2 SYGVKD. CDR3 length: 13 residues. The ends lost 6 bases at V and 9 bases at J; junction bases unmatched: 7. The CDR3 sequence: CAISNQGAVIQYF. The CDR3 DNA reads as TGTGCCATCAGCAACCAGGGGGCCGTCATTCAGTACTTC.